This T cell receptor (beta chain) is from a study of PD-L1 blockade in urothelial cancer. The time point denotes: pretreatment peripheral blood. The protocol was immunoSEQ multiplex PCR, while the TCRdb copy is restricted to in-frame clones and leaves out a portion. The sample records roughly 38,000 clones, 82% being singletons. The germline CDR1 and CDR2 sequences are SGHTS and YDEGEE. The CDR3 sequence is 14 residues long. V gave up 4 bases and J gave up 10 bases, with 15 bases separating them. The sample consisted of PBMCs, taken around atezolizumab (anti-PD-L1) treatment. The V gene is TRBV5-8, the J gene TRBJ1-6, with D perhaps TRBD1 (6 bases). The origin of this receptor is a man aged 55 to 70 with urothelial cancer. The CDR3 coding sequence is TGTGCCAGCAGCCGAACAGGGTTTGGCTCACCCCTCCACTTT. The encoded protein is CASSRTGFGSPLHF.